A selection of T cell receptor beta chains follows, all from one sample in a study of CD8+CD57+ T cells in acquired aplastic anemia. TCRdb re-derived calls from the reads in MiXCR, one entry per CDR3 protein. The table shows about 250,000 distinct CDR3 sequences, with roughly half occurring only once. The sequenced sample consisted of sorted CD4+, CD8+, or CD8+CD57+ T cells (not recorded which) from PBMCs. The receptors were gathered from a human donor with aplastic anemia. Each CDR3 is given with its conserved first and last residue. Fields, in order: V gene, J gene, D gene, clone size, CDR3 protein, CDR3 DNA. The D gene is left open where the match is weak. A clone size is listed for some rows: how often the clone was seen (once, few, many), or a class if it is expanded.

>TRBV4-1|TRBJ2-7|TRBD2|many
CASSQGLAGRYEQYF
TGCGCCAGCAGCCAAGGACTAGCGGGGCGGTACGAGCAGTACTTC
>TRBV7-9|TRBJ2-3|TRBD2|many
CASSSTVRGGASDTQYF
TGTGCCAGCAGCTCCACTGTTCGCGGGGGGGCCTCAGATACGCAGTATTTT
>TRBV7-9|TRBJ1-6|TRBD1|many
CASSPTGQGAASLHF
TGTGCCAGCAGCCCAACCGGACAGGGGGCGGCTAGTCTCCACTTT
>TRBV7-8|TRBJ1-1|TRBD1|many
CASSLEGQGNTEAFF
TGTGCCAGCAGCTTAGAAGGACAGGGGAACACTGAAGCTTTCTTT
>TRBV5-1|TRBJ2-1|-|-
CASSFIGNEQFF
TGCGCCAGCAGCTTTATAGGGAATGAGCAGTTCTTC
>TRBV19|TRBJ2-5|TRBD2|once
CASSPTSGRYQETQYF
TGTGCCAGTAGTCCGACTAGCGGGCGGTACCAAGAGACCCAGTACTTC
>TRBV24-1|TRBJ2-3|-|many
CATSEPLTAGTQYF
TGTGCCACCAGTGAGCCTCTGACTGCTGGTACGCAGTATTTT
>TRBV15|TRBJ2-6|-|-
CATSRGTEGANVLTF
TGTGCCACCAGCAGAGGGACGGAGGGGGCCAACGTCCTGACTTTC
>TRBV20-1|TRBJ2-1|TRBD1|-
CSARSTGLGSYNEQFF
TGCAGTGCTAGGTCGACAGGGTTAGGCTCCTATAATGAGCAGTTCTTC
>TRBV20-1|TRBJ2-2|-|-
CSAAQGSTGELFF
TGCAGTGCTGCCCAGGGTAGCACCGGGGAGCTGTTTTTT
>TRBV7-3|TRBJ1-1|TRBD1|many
CASSLSYRGNTEAFF
TGTGCCAGCAGCTTAAGTTACAGGGGGAACACTGAAGCTTTCTTT
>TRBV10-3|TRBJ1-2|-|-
CAISELSGRILSNYGYTF
TGTGCCATCAGTGAGTTGTCAGGTCGAATTCTTTCCAACTATGGCTACACCTTC
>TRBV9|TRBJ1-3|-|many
CASSTGDGSGNTIYF
TGTGCCAGCAGCACCGGGGACGGGTCTGGAAACACCATATATTTT
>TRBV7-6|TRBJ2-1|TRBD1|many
CASSRLRDRLNKGDEQFF
TGTGCCAGCAGCCGCCTCCGGGACAGGCTAAACAAAGGGGATGAGCAGTTCTTC
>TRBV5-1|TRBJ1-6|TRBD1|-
CASSSEDRASPLHF
TGTGCCAGCAGCTCAGAGGACAGGGCTTCACCCCTCCACTTT
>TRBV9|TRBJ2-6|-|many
CASSFLMGSSGANVLTF
TGTGCCAGCAGCTTCCTGATGGGGTCCTCGGGGGCCAACGTCCTGACTTTC
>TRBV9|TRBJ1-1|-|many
CASSVAVNTEAFF
TGTGCCAGCAGCGTAGCGGTGAACACTGAAGCTTTCTTT